The clone carrying this T cell receptor beta chain has a handful of counts. TCRdb analysed the RT-PCR reads with MiXCR anew, one entry per CDR3 protein. The top ten hold 3.6% of the sample, which has fewer than 800,000 distinct CDR3 sequences, 13% to 15% seen once. The receptor's source is a female donor in good health, serving as a healthy control. Sample: memory CD4+ T cells from blood.

The CDR3 here is CASSLFTGDTEAFF. The CDR3 coding sequence is TGCGCCAGCAGCTTGTTTACAGGGGACACTGAAGCTTTCTTT. The chain recombines TRBV5-1 with TRBJ1-1, with 7 positions matching TRBD1. Trimming removed 1 base from V and 3 bases from J; junction bases left unmatched: 3. CDR3 length equals 14 residues. The germline V gene encodes CDR1 SGHRS and CDR2 YFSETQ.